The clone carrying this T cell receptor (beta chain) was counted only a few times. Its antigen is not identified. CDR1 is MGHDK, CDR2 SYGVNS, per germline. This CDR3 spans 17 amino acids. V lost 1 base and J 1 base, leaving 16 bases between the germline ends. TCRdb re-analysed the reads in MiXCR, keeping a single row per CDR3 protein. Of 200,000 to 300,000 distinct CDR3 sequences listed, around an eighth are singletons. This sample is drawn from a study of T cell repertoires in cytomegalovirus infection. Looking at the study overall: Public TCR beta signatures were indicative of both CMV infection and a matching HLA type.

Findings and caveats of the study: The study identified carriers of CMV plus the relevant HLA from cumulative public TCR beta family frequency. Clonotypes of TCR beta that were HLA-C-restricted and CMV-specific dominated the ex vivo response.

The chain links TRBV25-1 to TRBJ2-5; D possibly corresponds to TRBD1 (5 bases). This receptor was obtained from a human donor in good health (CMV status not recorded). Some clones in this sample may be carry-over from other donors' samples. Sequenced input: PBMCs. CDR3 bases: TGTGCCAGCAGTGAATTTTTTGGTTCCGACAGCCAAGAGACCCAGTACTTC. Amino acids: CASSEFFGSDSQETQYF.